The entry that follows covers one TCR beta chain sequence. It has no known antigen specificity. No qualities accompany the bases; no much larger clone lies one base away. The cohort comprised around 690 healthy bone marrow donors. All cohort members were sampled while nominally healthy, although unrecorded immune exposures were likely present. The donor was CMV seronegative and belonged to the group of 380 or so seronegative cohort members. Each donor provided a peripheral blood sample, and peripheral blood mononuclear cells were used for TCR beta sequencing. Genomic DNA was extracted from the blood cell samples with the Qiagen DNeasy Blood Extraction Kit. The library was obtained by the immunoSEQ multiplex PCR assay. For the multiplex PCR, a mixture combining 60 forward primers for TCR Vbeta segments and 13 reverse primers for TCR Jbeta segments was used. The CDR3 region of rearranged TCR beta genes was amplified from genomic DNA by a multiplex PCR assay. The Illumina HiSeq System was used to sequence the amplified TCR beta libraries as 87-base-pair reads. From the authors' description of their analysis: Across the 700 or so repertoires, a later analysis counted 60 million to 90 million unique TCR beta chains, approximately 12 million of which were shared by at least two donors. Raw reads were error-corrected and collapsed into unique sequences with a nearest-neighbor algorithm that merged closely related sequences to remove PCR and sequencing errors. To assign V, D and J gene segments, CDR3 sequences were aligned to IMGT reference sequences. For a sequence to be retained, a match of at least six nucleotides to both a V gene segment and a J gene segment was required. Rearrangements were called productive when the CDR3 lacked stop codons and stayed in frame with V and J; all others were non-productive. Following IMGT convention, CDR3 was defined as the stretch from the second conserved V-encoded cysteine to the conserved J-encoded phenylalanine. The earlier analysis of 587 of the donors excluded sequences that lacked an unambiguous match to a single V gene segment. An earlier analysis of 500 to 600 of the donors classified V segments as functional when productive rearrangements were above 56.7% and as segregating when the standard deviation between donors was above 5%. A statistical classification framework was developed to diagnose cytomegalovirus status using the catalog of TCR beta chain sequences. In a later analysis, TCR nucleotide sequences were compared against IMGT/GENE-DB human TR gene sequences so that V and J genes could be assigned. Using the TCRdist pipeline, a later analysis assigned CDR3 sequences along with most-parsimonious VDJ recombination scenarios. In a later analysis, each TCR beta chain was defined by its CDR3 amino acid sequence together with its V-gene family, and reads without a unique V-gene family were excluded. A later analysis removed several hundred highly shared, low-generation-probability nucleotide sequences to deal with suspected cross-contamination and a sequencing artifact. A later analysis calculated a clonal expansion index for each public chain from normalized within-repertoire ranks of inferred template counts. Generation probabilities in a later analysis came from a VDJ recombination model fitted to out-of-frame rearrangements, and those results were checked against IGoR. Hypergeometric tests were used in a later analysis to score TCR-TCR, TCR-HLA and TCR-CMV co-occurrence, with a repertoire-size bias correction applied to the TCR pairs. To estimate false discovery rates, a later analysis permuted the HLA or CMV assignments 20 times. In a later analysis, co-occurring TCRs were grouped using DBSCAN, and TCRdist sequence similarity was added for clustering within HLA-allele-positive subsets. Co-occurrence clustering excluded repertoires with fewer than 30,000 or more than 120,000 public chains, plus five with anomalous nucleotide sharing. TCRdb took this table from immuneACCESS and kept in-frame rearrangements with V and J called. Such tables lack part of the clones; where checked against another copy, unresolved V genes explain under half of the gap, and the rest is unexplained. That table gives V, J and clone size, and the DNA gave D and trimming. Present in this sample are about 130,000 clones, around three quarters of which were seen just once. The top ten constitute over 2.5% of the sample.

The data originate from a study of cytomegalovirus exposure and HLA in healthy donors (dated by TCRdb to 2017 to 2019). Background on the whole study: An earlier analysis of 550 to 700 of the donors reported roughly 300 Gb of sequence data and 100 million to 140 million unique TCR beta sequences from some 180 million T cells. Alongside the repertoire data, information on donor age, sex, ethnicity and CMV serostatus was compiled. The T cell repertoires of 666 subjects were profiled by immunosequencing and related to cytomegalovirus serostatus. The study was designed to test whether signatures of past pathogen exposure could be identified by cataloging public T cell receptors. In an earlier analysis of 500 to 650 of the donors, high-throughput TCR beta sequencing was used to judge whether each TCR beta V gene segment behaved as functional or pseudogenic. All discovery cohort repertoires had been generated on a single sequencing platform. Along with the approximately 650-subject first cohort, a separate validation cohort of 120 different subjects was used. The study combined high-throughput TCR immunosequencing, statistical association of individual TCRs with disease status, and machine learning to predict cytomegalovirus infection status. Roughly 290 gigabases of sequencing data and 91 million or so unique TCR sequences made up an early release that covered over 550 HLA-typed donors. A later analysis re-examined previously published TCR beta repertoires from 610 or so donors and added high-resolution HLA genotyping to investigate patterns of TCR occurrence. Rather than drawing on any new phenotypic data, the later analysis identified candidate immune exposures from TCR beta sequences and the way those sequences occurred across donors. Of the approximately 370 genotyped donors, less than 90% were placed in the genetic ancestry cluster associated with self-reported Caucasian donors. The number of donors typed differed by locus, with 629-630 for A, B, C, DRB1 and DQB1, around 500 for DQA1, about 610 for DPA1, and some 450 for DPB1. Genome-wide SNP genotypes for about 60% of the roughly 700 donors were used in a later genetic analysis, which treated that subset as a discovery cohort. Four to six DR-DQ haplotypes were handled as single units for association and clustering, since linkage in the cohort was strong. Among 350 to 400 genotyped donors of the cohort, an average of roughly 240,000 unique TCR beta nucleotide sequences were sequenced per donor, around 20% of them non-productive. Class I and class II HLA loci were covered by the typing at four-digit resolution.

The paper as a whole reports these results and caveats: V-gene and J-gene trimming of TCR beta chains was associated with a missense DCLRE1C variant in a later genetic analysis, and the association was replicated in an independent cohort. Linkage disequilibrium might explain the correlated functional status among segregating V segments, but an unknown experimental factor could not be ruled out. The earlier analysis of approximately 560 of the donors excluded seventeen rarely observed V segments, including chromosome 9 orphons, because counts were too low. A cluster of highly shared sequence variants was judged likely to be a technical artifact of the sequencing pipeline. A total of 150 to 200 TCR beta chains were listed by the study as associated with cytomegalovirus. Roughly uniform sequencing depth across donors was assumed in presence/absence analyses, although this assumption may not hold. A later analysis found that HLA-associated TCR beta chains were more clonally expanded and had lower generation probabilities than equally common non-associated chains. A later analysis found that most CMV-associated TCR beta chains appeared HLA-restricted, with HLA associations seemingly driven largely by CMV exposure. A later analysis found that TCR association rates varied across HLA loci, with DRB1 alleles showing the most associated TCRs and HLA-C alleles the fewest. While some public TCRs were present in many individuals, most TCR sequences turned up only very rarely across donors. Only TCR beta chains were sequenced in this cohort, and the absence of alpha or paired-chain data limited detectable features. In both the original and validation cohorts, the classifier was reported to diagnose cytomegalovirus status with high specificity and sensitivity. Three of the identified cytomegalovirus-associated TCR beta chains were confirmed in vitro to be specific for cytomegalovirus antigens. In a later analysis, some 17,000 TCR beta sequences were associated with specific HLA alleles at a false discovery rate of 0.05. Some IMGT-functional V segments, including TRBV6-2 and TRBV6-3, could not be told apart with the 87-base-pair reads, so those segments were excluded. The authors suggested that the approach could potentially be extended to other disease states and immunological phenotypes. Strong co-occurrence of HLA alleles, especially DR and DQ, made assigning TCR associations to individual alleles difficult. Because some donors lacked HLA typing at each locus, the association tests relied only on the typed subset. In a later genetic analysis, fewer N-insertions in productive TCRs were reported among donors in an Asian-associated ancestry cluster than the 666-donor mean. A further reported finding was that TCR beta sequences accurately predicted the HLA-A and HLA-B alleles for most subjects in the first cohort. In an earlier analysis of over 550 of the donors, most TCR beta V segments were observed in productive rearrangements about 87% or about 30% of the time, broadly matching IMGT annotations. In a later analysis, several top co-occurrence clusters were reported to appear linked to parvovirus B19, influenza, CMV and Epstein-Barr virus. The only immune exposure information available for the cohort was CMV serostatus.

From its cysteine to its phenylalanine, the CDR3 spans 15 amino acids. Only the CDR3 DNA stays, 45 bases, in frame from base 1. In the germline V gene, CDR1 corresponds to SGDLS and CDR2 to YYNGEE. Trimming takes 0 bases from V and 3 bases from J, and the germline ends sit 13 bases apart. This TCR derives from a woman aged 50 to 60 in good health and CMV-seronegative. Source material: PBMCs. The rearranged segments are TRBV9 and TRBJ2-7, with TRBD2 perhaps the D gene, on 5 matching bases. In nucleotide form, the sequence is TGTGCCAGCAGCGTAGGGACTGGACGATTCTACGAGCAGTACTTC. Its protein is CASSVGTGRFYEQYF.